Here is one TCR beta chain with its context. Its antigen is not identified. There are 15 residues in the CDR3. CDR1 and CDR2 (germline): DFQATT, SNEGSKA (reference sequence). The trim removed 3 bases at V and 3 bases at J, leaving 7 bases unmatched. Sequenced by immunoSEQ multiplex PCR; TCRdb stores in-frame clones only, minus some. There are under 150,000 clones in the sample; about 82% occur only once, and roughly 8.7% lies in the top ten. This sample stems from a study of T cell responses to AZD1222 COVID-19 vaccine. Findings of the study overall: Researchers took repertoire samples only after the peak T cell response had come. Among vaccine-associated CD4 TCRs, coverage spanned spike, with dominance at 160-218 and 743-854.

The origin of this receptor is an adult who received the MenACWY meningococcal vaccine as a control. The chain combines TRBV20-1 with TRBJ1-5, with 8 nucleotides matching TRBD1. The sample here was peripheral blood, taken 28 days after the second dose of the MenACWY control vaccine. This CDR3 is CSASWAGGLNQPQHF. DNA of the CDR3: TGCAGTGCTAGTTGGGCAGGGGGCCTCAATCAGCCCCAGCATTTT.